This T cell receptor beta chain was sequenced during a study of T cell responses to AZD1222 COVID-19 vaccine. Assay used: immunoSEQ multiplex PCR; TCRdb lists only in-frame clones, some missing. The table has more than 95,000 clones, 80% to 90% seen once. Germline V gene data show CDR1 as MNHEY and CDR2 as SVGAGI. The CDR3 spans 12 residues. Trimming took 0 bases from V and 9 from J, leaving 6 bases between them. This chain connects TRBV6-5 to TRBJ2-1, with D unresolved. The material was peripheral blood, obtained on day 0 of AZD1222 vaccination. The sequence derives from an adult in good health. The CDR3 here is CASSYSGSEQFF. DNA of the CDR3: TGTGCCAGCAGTTACTCGGGGTCTGAGCAGTTCTTC.